This is a list of T cell receptor beta chains from one sample in a study of response to subunit inactivated influenza vaccine. One entry per CDR3 protein results from TCRdb running MiXCR on the RT-PCR reads. This sample has roughly 500,000 distinct CDR3 sequences, with 20% to 25% found just once. The sample was also reused in another study, on T cells expressing NK-cell markers.

Specimen: CD4+ T cells sorted from PBMCs, collected approximately 13 days after vaccination. Every receptor here comes from a man aged 45-65 years who received an inactivated influenza vaccine. Each CDR3 is given with its conserved first and last residue. Each record gives: CDR3 protein, CDR3 DNA, D gene, V gene, clone size, J gene. The D gene is left open where the match is weak. Clone size, where shown, is once, few, many, or a class for clones that have expanded.

CSVRTGTGVYEKLFF	TGCAGCGTTCGAACCGGGACAGGGGTTTATGAAAAACTGTTTTTT	TRBD1	TRBV29-1	few	TRBJ1-4
CASSSGQSLYGYTF	TGTGCCAGCAGCTCGGGACAGTCTCTTTATGGCTACACCTTC	TRBD1	TRBV5-6	NA	TRBJ1-2
CASSARDTLNYGYTF	TGTGCCAGCAGCGCCCGGGACACGCTTAACTATGGCTACACCTTC	NA	TRBV7-9	few	TRBJ1-2
CASSYPGTSGYLLGYNEQFF	TGTGCCAGCAGTTACCCCGGGACTAGCGGGTATCTTTTAGGTTACAATGAGCAGTTCTTC	TRBD2	TRBV6-2/TRBV6-3	few	TRBJ2-1
CASSVNRAHSGNTIYF	TGTGCCAGCAGCGTGAACAGGGCCCACTCTGGAAACACCATATATTTT	NA	TRBV11-2	few	TRBJ1-3
CASSLGGRPPYEQYF	TGTGCCAGCAGCTTGGGAGGGCGGCCCCCCTACGAGCAGTACTTC	NA	TRBV5-6	few	TRBJ2-7
CASSELAGALLNSPLHF	TGTGCCAGCAGTGAGTTGGCAGGGGCTCTTCTGAATTCACCCCTCCACTTT	NA	TRBV6-1	few	TRBJ1-6
CASSLRGDGEKLFF	TGTGCCAGCAGCCTACGGGGGGACGGCGAAAAACTGTTTTTT	NA	TRBV12-3/TRBV12-4	NA	TRBJ1-4
CASSAPGGTYEQYF	TGCGCCAGCAGCGCCCCCGGGGGAACCTACGAGCAGTACTTC	NA	TRBV4-1	few	TRBJ2-7
CAIGEARYEQYF	TGTGCCATCGGCGAGGCGAGATACGAGCAGTACTTC	NA	TRBV10-3	NA	TRBJ2-7
CASSEDGTGVTDTQYF	TGTGCCAGCAGTGAAGACGGGACAGGGGTCACAGATACGCAGTATTTT	TRBD1	TRBV2	few	TRBJ2-3
CASRPTSAPSNEQFF	TGTGCCAGCAGACCTACTAGCGCCCCATCCAATGAGCAGTTCTTC	TRBD2	TRBV27	NA	TRBJ2-1
CASSVRDRSNEKLFF	TGTGCCAGCAGCGTCCGGGACAGATCTAATGAAAAACTGTTTTTT	TRBD1	TRBV5-6	NA	TRBJ1-4
CASSQLRDRGRNTQYF	TGTGCCAGCAGCCAACTCCGGGACAGGGGGCGAAATACGCAGTATTTT	TRBD1	TRBV7-8	NA	TRBJ2-3
CASRPSGQSYNEQFF	TGCGCCAGCAGACCCTCCGGACAATCCTACAATGAGCAGTTCTTC	NA	TRBV5-1	few	TRBJ2-1
CASSPRAGGAAEQFF	TGTGCCAGCAGTCCTAGAGCGGGGGGGGCCGCTGAGCAGTTCTTC	TRBD2	TRBV6-1	few	TRBJ2-1
CASSLWDSSYNEQFF	TGTGCCAGCAGCTTATGGGACAGCTCCTACAATGAGCAGTTCTTC	TRBD1	TRBV7-2	NA	TRBJ2-1
CASSISGGAHNEQFF	TGTGCCAGCAGCATTAGCGGGGGGGCCCACAATGAGCAGTTCTTC	TRBD2	TRBV7-9	NA	TRBJ2-1
CASSSGAGSQETQYF	TGTGCCAGCAGCTCCGGAGCTGGATCCCAAGAGACCCAGTACTTC	NA	TRBV7-9	few	TRBJ2-5
CASNSQSFGELFF	TGTGCCAGCAACTCCCAATCGTTCGGGGAGCTGTTTTTT	NA	TRBV9	NA	TRBJ2-2
CASSSDRPYRPQHF	TGTGCCAGCAGTTCCGACAGGCCCTATAGGCCCCAGCATTTT	NA	TRBV28	few	TRBJ1-5
CASSLQGESPLHF	TGTGCCAGCAGCTTACAGGGGGAATCACCCCTCCACTTT	TRBD1	TRBV7-8	few	TRBJ1-6
CASSYASGRTDTQYF	TGTGCCAGCAGTTATGCTAGCGGGCGTACAGATACGCAGTATTTT	TRBD2	TRBV27	few	TRBJ2-3
CSARDYRRAETQYF	TGCAGTGCTAGAGATTATCGGCGAGCGGAGACCCAGTACTTC	NA	TRBV20-1	NA	TRBJ2-5
CASRDQGKGEQYF	TGTGCCAGCAGAGATCAGGGTAAAGGCGAGCAGTACTTC	NA	TRBV2	few	TRBJ2-7
CASSTTGTGYNEQFF	TGCGCCAGCAGCACCACCGGGACAGGTTACAATGAGCAGTTCTTC	TRBD1	TRBV5-1	NA	TRBJ2-1
CASSLARLTGDTEAFF	TGTGCCAGCAGCCTCGCTAGGTTGACAGGCGACACTGAAGCTTTCTTT	NA	TRBV4-2	few	TRBJ1-1
CASSFTVIEETQYF	TGTGCCAGCAGCTTTACAGTTATCGAAGAGACCCAGTACTTC	NA	TRBV5-6	NA	TRBJ2-5
CASRGQSSNQPQHF	TGTGCCAGTAGAGGACAGAGTAGCAATCAGCCCCAGCATTTT	NA	TRBV2	NA	TRBJ1-5
CASSPQVRREIIRETQYF	TGTGCCAGCTCACCCCAAGTTCGGCGGGAGATAATACGGGAGACCCAGTACTTC	TRBD2	TRBV18	NA	TRBJ2-5
CASSAELGSYEQYF	TGTGCCAGCAGCGCCGAGCTGGGGAGTTACGAGCAGTACTTC	NA	TRBV7-3	NA	TRBJ2-7
CASSGTSGTTYEQYF	TGTGCCAGCAGCGGGACTAGCGGGACAACCTACGAGCAGTACTTC	TRBD2	TRBV6-2/TRBV6-3	NA	TRBJ2-7
CASKLGPPSTDTQYF	TGCGCCAGCAAGCTGGGCCCCCCAAGCACAGATACGCAGTATTTT	NA	TRBV5-1	NA	TRBJ2-3
CASSTYRSNSGNTIYF	TGTGCCAGCAGTACCTACAGGAGTAACTCTGGAAACACCATATATTTT	NA	TRBV12-3/TRBV12-4	few	TRBJ1-3
CASSSSGSYQPQHF	TGTGCCAGCAGCTCCAGCGGCTCATATCAGCCCCAGCATTTT	NA	TRBV7-9	few	TRBJ1-5
CSVAGQGGPYEQYF	TGCAGCGTTGCTGGACAGGGAGGCCCATACGAGCAGTACTTC	TRBD1	TRBV29-1	NA	TRBJ2-7
CSASFSAGAGEQYF	TGCAGTGCTAGTTTCTCGGCGGGAGCGGGGGAGCAGTACTTC	TRBD2	TRBV20-1	NA	TRBJ2-7
CASSLESSGRAETQYF	TGTGCCAGCAGCTTAGAGTCTAGCGGGAGGGCGGAGACCCAGTACTTC	TRBD2	TRBV7-8	few	TRBJ2-5
CASSSSSPMGETQYF	TGCGCCAGCAGCTCCTCTTCTCCGATGGGGGAGACCCAGTACTTC	NA	TRBV5-1	NA	TRBJ2-5
CASRSTREPRRTQYF	TGTGCCAGCAGATCCACACGGGAGCCCAGACGGACGCAGTATTTT	NA	TRBV6-1	few	TRBJ2-3
CASSGQGYTQYF	TGTGCCAGCAGTGGACAGGGGTATACGCAGTATTTT	TRBD1	TRBV6-2/TRBV6-3	NA	TRBJ2-3
CSARDRGGYGYTF	TGCAGTGCTAGAGATCGGGGGGGCTATGGCTACACCTTC	NA	TRBV20-1	few	TRBJ1-2
CASRQQGGQETQYF	TGTGCCAGCAGGCAACAGGGGGGACAAGAGACCCAGTACTTC	TRBD1	TRBV12-3/TRBV12-4	few	TRBJ2-5
CAISESPGQSSYEQYF	TGTGCCATCAGTGAATCCCCGGGACAAAGCTCCTACGAGCAGTACTTC	NA	TRBV10-3	few	TRBJ2-7
CASSQESAPGTDTQYF	TGCGCCAGCAGCCAAGAGTCGGCGCCGGGGACAGATACGCAGTATTTT	NA	TRBV4-3	few	TRBJ2-3
CASHRGGNTDTQYF	TGTGCCTCCCATAGAGGGGGTAATACAGATACGCAGTATTTT	NA	TRBV7-9	many	TRBJ2-3
CASSQDKGRHTYEQYF	TGTGCCAGCAGCCAAGATAAAGGCCGGCATACCTACGAGCAGTACTTC	NA	TRBV4-2	NA	TRBJ2-7
CASSERVAGTDTQYF	TGCGCCAGCAGCGAGAGGGTAGCTGGCACAGATACGCAGTATTTT	NA	TRBV5-1	NA	TRBJ2-3
CAGSFRHQNTGELFF	TGTGCCGGCAGCTTTCGACACCAGAACACCGGGGAGCTGTTTTTT	NA	TRBV7-9	once	TRBJ2-2
CASSPRGRRNSYEQYF	TGTGCCAGCAGCCCGCGTGGACGGCGAAACTCCTACGAGCAGTACTTC	NA	TRBV6-1	NA	TRBJ2-7
CASSSPTGGGSVGYGYTF	TGTGCCAGCAGCTCCCCGACAGGGGGCGGATCGGTTGGGTATGGCTACACCTTC	TRBD1	TRBV11-1	few	TRBJ1-2
CASSPRDRGRPGELFF	TGTGCCAGCAGCCCACGGGACAGGGGGCGCCCCGGGGAGCTGTTTTTT	TRBD1	TRBV7-6	few	TRBJ2-2
CASSPKAGGTEAFF	TGTGCCAGCAGCCCTAAAGCGGGGGGCACTGAAGCTTTCTTT	NA	TRBV11-2	few	TRBJ1-1
CASRIAGAGANVLTF	TGTGCCAGCCGAATCGCAGGGGCTGGGGCCAACGTCCTGACTTTC	NA	TRBV28	few	TRBJ2-6
CASSLALPGGTEAFF	TGTGCCAGCAGTTTAGCCCTGCCCGGGGGGACTGAAGCTTTCTTT	NA	TRBV12-3/TRBV12-4	NA	TRBJ1-1
CASSESSFYNEKLFF	TGCGCCAGCAGTGAGTCGTCGTTTTATAATGAAAAACTGTTTTTT	NA	TRBV10-2	many	TRBJ1-4
CASSHPGQGGYNEQFF	TGTGCCAGCAGTCACCCGGGACAGGGAGGGTACAATGAGCAGTTCTTC	TRBD1	TRBV6-5	few	TRBJ2-1
CASSQTTGFNEQFF	TGCGCCAGCAGCCAAACGACAGGGTTCAATGAGCAGTTCTTC	TRBD1	TRBV4-3	NA	TRBJ2-1
CASSQVRVAEAFF	TGTGCCAGCAGCCAAGTTAGAGTGGCTGAAGCTTTCTTT	NA	TRBV3-1	NA	TRBJ1-1
CSASQGHREGQYF	TGCAGTGCTAGTCAAGGTCACAGGGAAGGGCAGTACTTC	NA	TRBV20-1	many	TRBJ2-7